The sequence of this TCR beta chain was determined in a study of T cell responses to AZD1222 COVID-19 vaccine. Points from the study as a whole: Seropositivity was recorded at baseline in only 6 or 7 AZD1222 recipients. The peak T cell response came first, and repertoires were sampled only after it. Donors were mostly white British, more females; clonal diversity possibly underestimated. Increases in Spike-specific TCR breadth and depth were seen after two AZD1222 doses.

The J segment lost 5 bases and the V segment lost 4 bases, leaving 6 bases of the junction unmatched. The CDR3 is 15 amino acids. Germline V lookup: CDR1 MGHRA, CDR2 YSYEKL. With regard to this clone: Its target is unknown.

The data were produced by immunoSEQ multiplex PCR, yet TCRdb's version contains in-frame clones alone and is incomplete. The sample lists some 180,000 clones; 85% to 95% were seen once. The TCR originated in an adult who received the MenACWY meningococcal vaccine as a control. The specimen comprised peripheral blood, sampled 28 days after the second dose of the MenACWY control vaccine. The chain has TRBV4-1 and TRBJ2-5; 11 bases agree with TRBD2. CDR3 coding DNA: TGCGCCAGCAGCCCCGGGACTAGCGGAGGGGAGACCCAGTACTTC. Residues: CASSPGTSGGETQYF.